This T cell receptor beta chain was identified during a study of CXCR3-negative and CXCR3-positive naive CD8 T cells. Findings and limits, study-wide: TRB CDR3s of CXCR3-positive naive cells were more hydrophobic than those of CXCR3-negative naive cells. Much lower diversity was found in memory CD8+ cells, while both naive subsets had comparably high diversity.

Germline values: CDR1 DFQATT, CDR2 SNEGSKA (reference sequence). The CDR3 is made up of 14 amino acids. TRB cDNA libraries were made by UMI-labeled 5' RACE. For each CDR3 protein, TCRdb gives one entry from its re-call of the 5' RACE reads, without DNA. The repertoire table contains 130,000 to 150,000 distinct CDR3 sequences. About this clonotype: Its antigen is as yet unknown.

Sample: naive CXCR3+ CD8+ T cells from blood. Subset described: CD45RO-CCR7+CD27+CD95- naive CD8+ T cells expressing CXCR3 (TNR3+). The rearrangement joins TRBV20-1 to TRBJ2-3; TCRdb lists TRBD2, though no DNA is available to test this call. This receptor was obtained from a human donor in good health. Some clones in this sample may be carry-over from other donors' samples. CDR3 residues: CSGKPGLRWDTQYF.